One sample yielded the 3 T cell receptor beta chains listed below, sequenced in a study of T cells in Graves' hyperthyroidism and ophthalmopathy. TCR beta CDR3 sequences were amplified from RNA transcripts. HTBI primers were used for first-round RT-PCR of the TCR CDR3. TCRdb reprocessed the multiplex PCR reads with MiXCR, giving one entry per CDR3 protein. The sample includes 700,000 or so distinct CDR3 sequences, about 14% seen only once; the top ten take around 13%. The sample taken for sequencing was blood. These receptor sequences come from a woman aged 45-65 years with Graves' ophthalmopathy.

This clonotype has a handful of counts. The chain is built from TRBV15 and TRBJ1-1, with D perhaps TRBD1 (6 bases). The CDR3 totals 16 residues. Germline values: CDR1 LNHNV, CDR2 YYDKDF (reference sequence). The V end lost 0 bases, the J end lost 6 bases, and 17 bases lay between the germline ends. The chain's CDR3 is CATSRDNREGGAEAFF. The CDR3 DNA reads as TGTGCCACCAGCAGAGATAACAGGGAAGGAGGGGCTGAAGCTTTCTTT.

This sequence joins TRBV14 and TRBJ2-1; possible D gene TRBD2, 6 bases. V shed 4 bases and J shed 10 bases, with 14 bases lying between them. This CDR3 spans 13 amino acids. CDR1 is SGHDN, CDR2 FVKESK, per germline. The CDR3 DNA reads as TGTGCCAGCAGCCCCTCGATTGGGGGGGAGCAGTTCTTC. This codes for CASSPSIGGEQFF.

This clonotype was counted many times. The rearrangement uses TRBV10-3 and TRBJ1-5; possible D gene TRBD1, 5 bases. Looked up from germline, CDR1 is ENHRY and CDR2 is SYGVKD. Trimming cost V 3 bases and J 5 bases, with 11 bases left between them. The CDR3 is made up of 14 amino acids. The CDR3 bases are TGTGCCATCAGTGAACGGGGGTCTTATCAGCCCCAGCATTTT. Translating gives CAISERGSYQPQHF.